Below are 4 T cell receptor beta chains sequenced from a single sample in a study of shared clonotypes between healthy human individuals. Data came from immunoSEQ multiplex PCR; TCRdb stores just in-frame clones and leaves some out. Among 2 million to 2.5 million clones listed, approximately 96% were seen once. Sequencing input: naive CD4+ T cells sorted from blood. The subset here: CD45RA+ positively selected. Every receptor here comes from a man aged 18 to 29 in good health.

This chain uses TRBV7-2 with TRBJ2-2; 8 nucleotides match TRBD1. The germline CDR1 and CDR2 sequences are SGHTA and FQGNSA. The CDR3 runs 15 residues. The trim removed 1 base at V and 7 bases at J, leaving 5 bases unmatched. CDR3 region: CASSLVTGVSGELFF. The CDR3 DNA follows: TGTGCCAGCAGCTTAGTGACAGGGGTGAGCGGGGAGCTGTTTTTT.

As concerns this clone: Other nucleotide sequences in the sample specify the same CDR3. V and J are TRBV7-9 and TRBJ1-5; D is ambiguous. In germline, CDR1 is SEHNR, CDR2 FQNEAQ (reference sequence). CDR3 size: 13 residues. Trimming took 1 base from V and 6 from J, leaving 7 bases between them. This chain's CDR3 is CASSLDTGQPQHF. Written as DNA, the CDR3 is TGTGCCAGCAGCTTAGATACTGGTCAGCCCCAGCATTTT.

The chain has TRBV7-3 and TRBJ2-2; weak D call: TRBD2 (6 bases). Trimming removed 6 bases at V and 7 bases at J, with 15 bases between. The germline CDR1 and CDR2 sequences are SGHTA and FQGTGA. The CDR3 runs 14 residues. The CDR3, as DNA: TGTGCCAGCAGTCCCGGGGGAATGGGCGGGGAGCTGTTTTTT. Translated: CASSPGGMGGELFF.

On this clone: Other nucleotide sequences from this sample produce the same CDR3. The CDR3 protein is CSVEGGVTEAFF. The CDR3 DNA reads TGCAGCGTCGAGGGGGGGGTCACTGAAGCTTTCTTT. The chain links TRBV29-1 to TRBJ1-1; D perhaps matches TRBD1 (6 bases). This CDR3 contains 12 residues. The germline CDR1 and CDR2 sequences are SQVTM and ANQGSEA. V was cut by 6 bases and J by 4 bases, with 12 bases left in between.